The rows below give T cell receptor beta chains drawn from one sample of a study of control samples from healthy donors and cancer patients. The table came from immunoSEQ multiplex PCR; TCRdb's copy has only in-frame clones and leaves some out. Here the sample spans over 120,000 clones, about 94% being singletons. Specimen: PBMCs. The receptor source for this set is a man between 60 and 75 years old with colorectal cancer. CDR3s include the opening cysteine and the closing phenylalanine or tryptophan. A D gene is named only where the DNA matches it firmly.

TRBJ1-2,TRBV7-9,NA,CASSLAGATQRTNYGYTF
TRBJ1-2,TRBV28,NA,CASSLTGTEIYGYTF
TRBJ1-3,TRBV28,NA,CASSNRYRANSGNTIYF
TRBJ2-1,TRBV6-5,NA,CASTKGGAYYNEQFF
TRBJ2-3,TRBV24-1,TRBD2,CATSDLAGGPGDTQYF
TRBJ1-6,TRBV5-1,TRBD1,CASSLWGQGNSPLHF
TRBJ2-3,TRBV9,TRBD2,CASSRSGGPSTDTQYF
TRBJ2-7,TRBV11-2,NA,CASSLASTLYEQYF
TRBJ2-7,TRBV5-6,TRBD1,CASSGDRGEQYF
TRBJ2-3,TRBV6-2/TRBV6-3,TRBD1,CASSPPGGSTDTQYF
TRBJ2-2,TRBV9,NA,CASSVEAVNTGELFF
TRBJ1-1,TRBV30,NA,CAWSRNVGTEAFF
TRBJ1-6,TRBV9,TRBD1,CASRGDRDDYNSPLHF
TRBJ1-1,TRBV6-5,TRBD1,CASSYGSDRTPFF
TRBJ2-4,TRBV25-1,NA,CASSEGPGTQNIQYF
TRBJ2-7,TRBV5-4,TRBD1,CASSLAGQGIKQYF
TRBJ1-3,TRBV5-8,NA,CASSPRGNKAGNTIYF
TRBJ2-1,TRBV5-1,TRBD2,CASSLAGGHSYNEQFF
TRBJ1-5,TRBV15,TRBD1,CATSRDRTGINYSNQPQHF
TRBJ2-1,TRBV30,NA,CAWSRVTETEQFF
TRBJ2-3,TRBV7-6,NA,CASSSNSGTSTDTQYF
TRBJ1-1,TRBV7-2,TRBD1,CASSPQGVMNTEAFF
TRBJ1-1,TRBV6-5,NA,CASLGHNTEAFF
TRBJ1-2,TRBV5-6,TRBD1,CASSSGQGQGSNYGYTF